Following are 25 T cell receptor beta chains from one sample sequenced in a study of cytomegalovirus exposure and HLA in healthy donors. The PCR contained 60 Vbeta and 13 Jbeta primers. Here immunoSEQ multiplex PCR was the method, and the copy in TCRdb shows in-frame clones only, minus some. This sample's clone table lists 100,000 to 150,000 clones. Sequencing input: PBMCs. The receptors stem from a young man in good health and CMV-seronegative.

The genes are TRBV29-1 and TRBJ1-1; 7 bases are shared with TRBD1. The germline V gene encodes CDR1 SQVTM and CDR2 ANQGSEA. Unmatched junction bases numbered 5, after V lost 5 bases and J lost 8 bases. This CDR3 spans 11 amino acids. The CDR3 nucleotides read TGCAGCGTTCGACAGGGCGCCGAAGCTTTCTTT. It yields the protein CSVRQGAEAFF. Using reference TRBV29-1 and TRBJ1-1 for the parts outside the CDR3, the full variable domain is SAVISQKPSRDICQRGTSLTIQCQVDSQVTMMFWYRQQPGQSLTLIATANQGSEATYESGFVIDKFPISRPNLTFSTLTVSNMSPEDSSIYLCSVRQGAEAFFGQGTRLTVV.

The chain carries TRBV15 and TRBJ1-2, with TRBD1 as a possible D gene (6 bases). The germline V gene has CDR1 LNHNV and CDR2 YYDKDF (reference sequence). There are 15 residues in the CDR3. V dropped 0 bases and J dropped 2 bases, with 10 bases sitting between them. CDR3: CATSREDRFNYGYTF. CDR3 sequence (DNA): TGTGCCACCAGCAGAGAAGACAGGTTCAACTATGGCTACACCTTC.

The chain combines TRBV27 with TRBJ1-5; D remains unclear. V was clipped by 5 bases and J by 6 bases, with 17 bases between them. The CDR3 contains 15 residues. Germline lookup yields CDR1 MNHEY and CDR2 SMNVEV (reference sequence). As DNA, the CDR3 is TGTGCCAGCAGTCCAGCAGGCGTGCGAGTTCAGCCCCAGCATTTT. Translation gives CASSPAGVRVQPQHF.

The chain combines TRBV7-6 with TRBJ2-3, with TRBD2 matching 9 bases. CDR3 length equals 15 residues. Germline assignment: CDR1 SGHVS and CDR2 FNYEAQ. Germline trimming cut 1 base from V and 6 bases from J; bases unmatched to any gene: 5. CDR3 region: CASSLGGGGADTQYF. The CDR3 nucleotides are TGTGCCAGCAGCTTAGGCGGGGGGGGCGCGGATACGCAGTATTTT. The entire variable domain, with the rest obtained from reference TRBV7-6 and TRBJ2-3, is as follows: GAGVSQSPRYKVTKRGQDVALRCDPISGHVSLYWYRQALGQGPEFLTYFNYEAQQDKSGLPNDRFSAERPEGSISTLTIQRTEQRDSAMYRCASSLGGGGADTQYFGPGTRLTVL.

V is TRBV13 and J is TRBJ1-1; 11 bases are shared with TRBD1. V lost 4 bases, J lost 5 bases, and 3 bases stayed unmatched. This CDR3 has 14 residues. Germline V gene lookup returns CDR1 PRHDT and CDR2 FYEKMQ (reference sequence). The DNA of the CDR3 is TGTGCCAGCAGCTCCGGGACAGGGGGAACTGAAGCTTTCTTT. Protein: CASSSGTGGTEAFF.

The V and J genes are TRBV9 and TRBJ1-3; D is perhaps TRBD1 (5 bases). The CDR3 spans 16 residues. Trimming shortened V by 0 bases and J by 0 bases, and 10 bases separated the two germline ends. The V gene's germline CDR1 is SGDLS and CDR2 YYNGEE. CDR3 loop: CASSVGQGNSGNTIYF. The CDR3 nucleotides are TGTGCCAGCAGCGTAGGGCAGGGCAACTCTGGAAACACCATATATTTT.

The rearrangement joins TRBV7-9 to TRBJ2-2; 11 bases map to TRBD2. The CDR3 is 16 amino acids. Germline loops: CDR1 SEHNR, CDR2 FQNEAQ (reference sequence). Trimming removed 1 base from V and 5 bases from J; junction bases left unmatched: 3. The CDR3 spells CASSLELAGETGELFF. CDR3 sequence (DNA): TGTGCCAGCAGCTTAGAACTAGCGGGAGAAACCGGGGAGCTGTTTTTT.

The V call is TRBV7-9, the J call TRBJ1-1; D gene unclear. This CDR3 has 13 amino acids. V was cut by 0 bases and J by 5 bases, with 7 bases left in between. Germline CDR1 and CDR2: SEHNR and FQNEAQ (reference sequence). The CDR3 loop reads CASSLAGNTEAFF. The CDR3 nucleotides read TGTGCCAGCAGCTTAGCCGGGAATACTGAAGCTTTCTTT.

V usage is TRBV2 and J usage is TRBJ2-7; TRBD1 is a possible D gene (6 bases). Trimming shortened V by 5 bases and J by 0 bases, and 14 bases separated the two germline ends. The CDR3 has 15 amino acids. Germline-derived CDR1 and CDR2 are SNHLY and FYNNEI. CDR3 bases: TGTGCCAGCAGTAGACAGGCCAGTTTCTCCTACGAGCAGTACTTC. Residues: CASSRQASFSYEQYF. Full variable domain (remainder filled in from reference TRBV2 and TRBJ2-7): EPEVTQTPSHQVTQMGQEVILRCVPISNHLYFYWYRQILGQKVEFLVSFYNNEISEKSEIFDDQFSVERPDGSNFTLKIRSTKLEDSAMYFCASSRQASFSYEQYFGPGTRLTVT.

The V and J genes are TRBV6-1 and TRBJ2-7, with 11 bases aligning to TRBD2. This CDR3 has 15 amino acids. CDR1 and CDR2 (germline): MNHNS, SASEGT. Trimming took 8 bases from V and 1 from J; bases not matched to a gene: 7. The DNA of the CDR3 is TGTGCCAGCGGGACTAGCGGAACCGCGTCCTACGAGCAGTACTTC. Its protein is CASGTSGTASYEQYF.

The CDR3 loop reads CSVEDLQTGSPGELFF. CDR3 sequence (DNA): TGCAGCGTTGAAGATCTTCAGACAGGGTCCCCCGGGGAGCTGTTTTTT. This chain links TRBV29-1 with TRBJ2-2; TRBD1 matches 7 bases. Germline V gene sequence: CDR1 SQVTM, CDR2 ANQGSEA. This CDR3 is built from 16 residues. V lost 0 bases to trimming and J lost 6 bases; unmatched junction nucleotides: 10.

The J gene is TRBJ2-7, the V gene TRBV11-1; D possibly corresponds to TRBD1 (6 bases). This CDR3 is built from 14 residues. V was trimmed by 1 base and J by 5 bases, leaving 12 bases between them. Germline lookup yields CDR1 SGHAT and CDR2 FQDESV (reference sequence). CDR3 in amino acids: CASSLEGDPHEQYF. Written as DNA, the CDR3 is TGTGCCAGCAGCTTAGAGGGGGATCCCCACGAGCAGTACTTC.

The V call is TRBV14, the J call TRBJ1-6; D may be TRBD1 (6 bases). The CDR3 has 14 amino acids. V was pared by 4 bases and J by 9 bases, with 13 bases between. Per germline, CDR1 SGHDN and CDR2 FVKESK. This chain's CDR3 is CASSRGHLGSPLHF. The CDR3, as DNA: TGTGCCAGCAGCCGGGGACACTTGGGTTCACCCCTCCACTTT.

The gene calls are TRBV28 and TRBJ2-5; 9 positions agree with TRBD2. V lost 7 bases and J lost 5; bases outside the gene matches: 14. The length of the CDR3 is 16 residues. Germline V gives CDR1 MDHEN, CDR2 SYDVKM. CDR3 in amino acids: CASTSAAGGPGETQYF. The CDR3 coding sequence is TGTGCCAGCACCTCGGCGGCGGGAGGGCCGGGGGAGACCCAGTACTTC.

On this clone: The identical CDR3 is also encoded by other nucleotide sequences in the sample. The chain combines TRBV6-5 with TRBJ1-6, with unresolved D. The germline V gene has CDR1 MNHEY and CDR2 SVGAGI. V was trimmed by 2 bases and J by 7 bases, leaving 9 bases between them. CDR3 length: 14 amino acids. CDR3 amino acids: CASSYGQANSPLHF. CDR3 nucleotide sequence: TGTGCCAGCAGTTACGGCCAAGCGAATTCACCCCTCCACTTT.

The genes are TRBV6-4 and TRBJ1-1; no definite D call. There are 13 residues in the CDR3. The V gene lost 3 bases and the J gene lost 2 bases, with 7 bases spanning the gap. Per the germline V gene, CDR1 is MRHNA and CDR2 is SNTAGT. The CDR3 DNA reads as TGTGCCAGCAGTGAAAGTAGAAACACTGAAGCTTTCTTT. Its translation: CASSESRNTEAFF.

V is TRBV5-8 and J is TRBJ2-3, with 9 bases that match TRBD2. This CDR3 is 18 amino acids long. The germline V gene has CDR1 SGHTS and CDR2 YDEGEE. J lost 0 bases, V lost 0 bases, and 8 bases had no gene match. The CDR3 DNA sequence: TGTGCCAGCAGCTTGGCTGGCGGGAGGGCCTGGAGCACAGATACGCAGTATTTT. It translates to CASSLAGGRAWSTDTQYF.

This sequence joins TRBV7-9 and TRBJ2-3; 8 positions agree with TRBD1. With 4 bases clipped from V and 3 bases from J, the junction kept 6 bases outside the gene matches. The CDR3 loop spans 15 amino acids. Germline assignment: CDR1 SEHNR and CDR2 FQNEAQ (reference sequence). The chain's CDR3 is CASSSGTGPTDTQYF. The CDR3 nucleotides are TGTGCCAGCAGCTCCGGGACAGGCCCTACAGATACGCAGTATTTT.

The chain uses TRBV10-1 and TRBJ2-1, with 9 bases matching TRBD2. Germline V gives CDR1 WNHNN, CDR2 SYGVQD (reference sequence). J was trimmed by 7 bases and V by 2 bases; bases with no gene match: 9. The CDR3 runs to 16 residues. In nucleotides, the CDR3 is TGCGCCAGCAGTGAGAGGGCTAGCGGGACCGAAAATGAGCAGTTCTTC. Translation: CASSERASGTENEQFF.

This chain connects TRBV4-1 to TRBJ2-5, with 11 bases that match TRBD2. Near its end, the DNA agrees better with TRBJ2-7, so the J call may be wrong. CDR1 and CDR2 (germline): MGHRA, YSYEKL. This CDR3 has 14 amino acids. The CDR3 DNA follows: TGCGCCAGCAGCGAGACTAGCGGGAAATACGAGCAGTACTTC. As protein: CASSETSGKYEQYF.

The genes are TRBV30 and TRBJ1-3, with TRBD1 identical over 7 bases. The CDR3 is 13 amino acids. J was trimmed by 2 bases and V by 4 bases; bases with no gene match: 2. CDR1 and CDR2 (germline): GTSNPN, SVGIG (reference sequence). CDR3: CAWNRGAGNTIYF. Here the CDR3 DNA reads TGTGCCTGGAACAGGGGAGCTGGAAACACCATATATTTT.

CDR3 coding DNA: TGTGCCAGCAGCTCGACAGGGAAAGAGACCCAGTACTTC. Its protein is CASSSTGKETQYF. V is TRBV7-9 and J is TRBJ2-5, with 7 bases that match TRBD1. V lost 4 bases and J lost 3; bases outside the gene matches: 2. This CDR3 has 13 residues. Germline-derived CDR1 and CDR2 are SEHNR and FQNEAQ (reference sequence). The whole variable domain, remainder taken from reference TRBV7-9 and TRBJ2-5, is DTGVSQNPRHKITKRGQNVTFRCDPISEHNRLYWYRQTLGQGPEFLTYFQNEAQLEKSRLLSDRFSAERPKGSFSTLEIQRTEQGDSAMYLCASSSTGKETQYFGPGTRLLVL.

The V and J genes are TRBV29-1 and TRBJ1-2, with a tentative D call TRBD1 (5 bases). The CDR3 runs 12 residues. Between the trimmed V and J ends, which lost 5 bases and 10 bases, there was a span of 17 bases. The V gene's germline CDR1 is SQVTM and CDR2 ANQGSEA. The CDR3 DNA sequence: TGCAGCGTTTCTAAGAGCGGGACGGACTACACCTTC. Its translation: CSVSKSGTDYTF.

V and J are TRBV14 and TRBJ1-1; no clear D gene. The germline V and J ends were trimmed by 0 bases and 0 bases, with 2 bases remaining between them. There are 13 residues in the CDR3. Germline CDR1 SGHDN, CDR2 FVKESK. The DNA for the CDR3 is TGTGCCAGCAGCCAAGACTTGAACACTGAAGCTTTCTTT. It is translated as CASSQDLNTEAFF.

The rearrangement uses TRBV19 and TRBJ2-2; TRBD2 is a possible D gene (6 bases). The germline CDR1 and CDR2 sequences are LNHDA and SQIVND (reference sequence). This CDR3 region has 13 residues. V lost 3 bases, J lost 8 bases, and 10 bases lay in between. In nucleotides, the CDR3 is TGTGCCAGTAGTATCCGCGGGATAGGGGAGCTGTTTTTT. As protein: CASSIRGIGELFF.